The next 13 T cell receptor beta chains were all read from a single sample in a study of T-cell reconstitution after alpha-beta-depleted transplantation in children. The TCRbeta library was prepared with unique molecular identifiers. TCRdb analysed the PCR reads with MiXCR anew, one entry per CDR3 protein. The repertoire holds some 200,000 distinct CDR3 sequences, with roughly 14% as singletons. The sample in question was PBMCs from the stem cell graft donor, obtained from the stem cell graft. The source is a human donor who donated a stem cell graft to a child with acute lymphoblastic leukemia.

Many counts were recorded for this clonotype. This chain links TRBV7-9 with TRBJ2-4; the match to TRBD1 covers 8 bases. The germline V gene encodes CDR1 SEHNR and CDR2 FQNEAQ (reference sequence). Losses at the gene ends were 5 bases for V and 0 bases for J; bases not matched to a gene: 9. This CDR3 region has 17 residues. The DNA for the CDR3 is TGTGCCAGCAGCAATTCGAGGACAGGGCCAGCCAAAAACATTCAGTACTTC. Protein: CASSNSRTGPAKNIQYF.

This clonotype was picked up many times. J is TRBJ2-7 and V is TRBV20-1, with D perhaps matching TRBD1 (5 bases). CDR3 length: 13 amino acids. CDR1 is DFQATT and CDR2 is SNEGSKA in the germline V gene (reference sequence). Trimming cost V 3 bases and J 7 bases, with 16 bases left between them. The CDR3 DNA is TGCAGTGCTAGCAGGGTGGTTGCTTCTGAGCAGTACTTC. It encodes CSASRVVASEQYF.

V usage is TRBV5-6 and J usage is TRBJ1-5, with D uncertain. V shed 2 bases and J shed 0 bases, with 6 bases lying between them. CDR1 is SGHDT, CDR2 YYEEEE, per germline. This CDR3 is built from 14 residues. The CDR3: CASSFGDSNQPQHF. CDR3 sequence (DNA): TGTGCCAGCAGCTTCGGGGATAGCAATCAGCCCCAGCATTTT.

This clonotype was counted ten times or more. The rearrangement joins TRBV29-1 to TRBJ2-6; D remains unclear. CDR1 is SQVTM and CDR2 is ANQGSEA in the germline V gene. Between the trimmed V and J ends, which lost 1 base and 0 bases, there was a span of 16 bases. The length of the CDR3 is 18 residues. The CDR3 here is CSVEGSGSRSSGANVLTF. CDR3 bases: TGCAGCGTTGAAGGGTCTGGTTCCAGAAGCTCTGGGGCCAACGTCCTGACTTTC.

V is TRBV20-1 and J is TRBJ2-7; D is perhaps TRBD2 (6 bases). In germline, CDR1 is DFQATT, CDR2 SNEGSKA (reference sequence). This CDR3 is built from 13 residues. Trimming took 3 bases from V and 6 from J, leaving 15 bases between them. The chain's CDR3 is CSARVDGGGEQYF. The CDR3 bases are TGCAGTGCTAGGGTAGACGGGGGAGGCGAGCAGTACTTC.

With respect to this clonotype: A much larger clone sits a single nucleotide away, making a read error possible. The chain has TRBV6-1 and TRBJ1-1, with D perhaps matching TRBD1 (5 bases). The V and J ends lost 9 bases and 9 bases respectively, with 20 bases between them. The CDR3 covers 13 residues. Germline V lookup: CDR1 MNHNS, CDR2 SASEGT. CDR3 DNA: TGTGCCAGTGCCGCCAGGGTGATAACTCAAGCTTTCTTT. Protein sequence: CASAARVITQAFF.

This clonotype was seen only a few times. The rearrangement links TRBV20-1 to TRBJ2-2, with TRBD2 matching over 11 bases. The CDR3 extends over 17 amino acids. Trimming removed 6 bases from V and 4 bases from J; junction bases left unmatched: 13. Germline lookup yields CDR1 DFQATT and CDR2 SNEGSKA (reference sequence). DNA of the CDR3: TGCAGTGCGGACCGGGGACTAGCGGAGGGAGGCACCGGGGAGCTGTTTTTT. Its translation is CSADRGLAEGGTGELFF.

The chain combines TRBV5-4 with TRBJ2-2; D is uncertain. CDR3 size: 15 residues. The ends were cut back, 5 bases at V and 3 bases at J, with 14 bases in the middle. Germline values: CDR1 SGHNT, CDR2 YYREEE (reference sequence). The DNA for the CDR3 is TGTGCCAGCAGAAAAGACCGCGGTGACACCGGGGAGCTGTTTTTT. Translating gives CASRKDRGDTGELFF.

This chain uses TRBV7-8 with TRBJ1-2; D might be TRBD1 (5 bases). CDR1 SGHVS and CDR2 FQNEAQ come from the germline V gene. The CDR3 spans 15 residues. Deletions cut 10 bases from V and 8 bases from J, with 26 bases between. The CDR3 DNA reads as TGTGCCATCGCGCGGTCGGGACTCGAAGGGTCGGGCTACACCTTC. Its protein is CAIARSGLEGSGYTF. Full variable domain (remainder filled in from reference TRBV7-8 and TRBJ1-2): GAGVSQSPRYKVAKRGQDVALRCDPISGHVSLFWYQQALGQGPEFLTYFQNEAQLDKSGLPSDRFFAERPEGSVSTLKIQRTQQEDSAVYLCAIARSGLEGSGYTFGSGTRLTVV.

The chain uses TRBV6-5 and TRBJ2-5; D possibly corresponds to TRBD1 (6 bases). There are 15 residues in the CDR3. V was pared by 1 base and J by 2 bases, with 11 bases between. Germline V CDR1 and CDR2: MNHEY, SVGAGI. The CDR3 sequence: CASSYFQGIQETQYF. CDR3 bases: TGTGCCAGCAGTTACTTTCAGGGGATTCAAGAGACCCAGTACTTC.

The table lists this clonotype with many counts. The chain has TRBV7-9 and TRBJ2-7; TRBD1 agrees at 9 bases. Trimming took 3 bases from V and 1 from J; bases not matched to a gene: 4. The CDR3 extends over 15 amino acids. The germline gives CDR1 SEHNR, CDR2 FQNEAQ (reference sequence). This CDR3 reads CASSLGTGTSYEQYF. CDR3 in DNA: TGTGCCAGCAGCTTGGGGACAGGGACATCCTACGAGCAGTACTTC. The entire variable domain, with the rest obtained from reference TRBV7-9 and TRBJ2-7, is as follows: DTGVSQNPRHKITKRGQNVTFRCDPISEHNRLYWYRQTLGQGPEFLTYFQNEAQLEKSRLLSDRFSAERPKGSFSTLEIQRTEQGDSAMYLCASSLGTGTSYEQYFGPGTRLTVT.

This clonotype was counted at least ten times. The chain couples TRBV12-3 or TRBV12-4 to TRBJ1-1; weak D call: TRBD1 (6 bases). Trimming left V 6 bases short and J 5 bases short, with 13 bases between. The CDR3 has 13 residues. The CDR3: CASSVQGGTEAFF. For the CDR3, the DNA is TGTGCCAGCAGCGTACAGGGTGGAACTGAAGCTTTCTTT.

This clonotype was recorded many times. The chain links TRBV20-1 to TRBJ1-1; D not certain. Trimming cost V 0 bases and J 11 bases, with 13 bases left between them. The CDR3 is 12 amino acids. Germline lookup yields CDR1 DFQATT and CDR2 SNEGSKA (reference sequence). Written as DNA, the CDR3 is TGCAGTGCTAGAGATTACGGCGTTCGGGCTTTCTTT. Protein product: CSARDYGVRAFF.